Given below is one T cell receptor beta chain in context. What it binds is unknown. For TCR beta, libraries came from quantitative 5'-RACE with molecular barcodes. TCRdb used MiXCR to reprocess the 5' RACE reads, holding one entry per CDR3 protein. Here the sample spans some 700,000 distinct CDR3 sequences, around 20% being singletons. This sample is drawn from a study of CD8 T cells in ankylosing spondylitis. Study results and caveats: Made up of about eight highly homologous variants, a TCR beta motif appeared characteristic of ankylosing spondylitis blood. Reportedly, disease-linked clones are significantly enriched in ankylosing spondylitis patients' matched synovial fluid. Peripheral blood held disease-linked clones only at relatively low frequency, and these were CD8+.

CDR3 length: 11 residues. V gave up 8 bases and J gave up 11 bases, with 13 bases separating them. Germline loops: CDR1 SNHLY, CDR2 FYNNEI. The receptor was derived from a male donor with ankylosing spondylitis. The gene calls are TRBV2 and TRBJ2-1, with a tentative D call TRBD1 (5 bases). The sequencing sample was made of blood, either unsorted or a sorted T cell fraction (not recorded which). DNA for the CDR3: TGTGCCAGCGGCGTACAGGCGCAGCAGTTCTTC. Its translation is CASGVQAQQFF.